This T cell receptor beta chain was observed in a study of technical replicates of blood from a handful of donors (dated by TCRdb to 2016 to 2017). The V and J ends are trimmed by 4 bases and 3 bases, leaving 6 bases between them. Inclusive of the bounding cysteine and phenylalanine, the CDR3 is 13 residues long. The DNA shown is the 39-base CDR3, in frame from base 1. CDR1 and CDR2 are drawn from the germline V gene (reference sequence): MNHEY, SMNVEV. With respect to this clone: Its antigen is not yet known. Within one base of it there is no much larger clone, and no base qualities were kept.

The protocol used for the library was the immunoSEQ multiplex PCR assay. TCRdb took over this immuneACCESS table, retaining in-frame rearrangements with V and J assigned. Such tables are incomplete; in checked studies, under half of the missing clones stem from an unresolved V gene, and the remainder is unexplained. The sample yields 75,000 to 90,000 clones; around nine tenths were counted once. Jointly, the top ten make up more than 0.2% of the sample. This chain is built from TRBV27 and TRBJ2-2, with no confident D gene call. This receptor was obtained from a human donor in good health. The sequenced sample consisted of T cells isolated from PBMCs. The CDR3 protein sequence reads: CASSWLDTGELFF. The nucleotide sequence is given as TGTGCCAGCAGTTGGCTCGACACCGGGGAGCTGTTTTTT.